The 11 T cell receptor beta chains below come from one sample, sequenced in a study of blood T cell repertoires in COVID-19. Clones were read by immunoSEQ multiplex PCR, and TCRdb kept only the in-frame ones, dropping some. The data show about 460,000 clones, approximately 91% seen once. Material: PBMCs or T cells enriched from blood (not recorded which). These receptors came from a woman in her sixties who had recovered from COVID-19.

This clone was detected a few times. CDR3 loop: CASRRQGRYYGYTF. In DNA, the CDR3 is TGTGCCAGCAGGCGACAGGGGAGATACTATGGCTACACCTTC. V usage is TRBV6-5 and J usage is TRBJ1-2; 8 positions match TRBD1. Germline lookup yields CDR1 MNHEY and CDR2 SVGAGI. The CDR3 sequence is 14 residues long. V trimming: 6 bases; J trimming: 3 bases; junction bases outside the gene matches: 6.

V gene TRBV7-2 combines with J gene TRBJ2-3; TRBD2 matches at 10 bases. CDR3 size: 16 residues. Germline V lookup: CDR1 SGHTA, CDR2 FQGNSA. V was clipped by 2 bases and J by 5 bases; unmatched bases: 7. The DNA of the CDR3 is TGTGCCAGCAGCTTACGCAGCGGGGGGGATATAGATACGCAGTATTTT. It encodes CASSLRSGGDIDTQYF.

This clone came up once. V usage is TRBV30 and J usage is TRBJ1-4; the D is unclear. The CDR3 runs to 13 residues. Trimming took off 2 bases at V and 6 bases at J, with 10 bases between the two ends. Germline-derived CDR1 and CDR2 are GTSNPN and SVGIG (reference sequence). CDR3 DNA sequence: TGTGCCTGGAGTACCGGGAGGTATGAAAAACTGTTTTTT. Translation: CAWSTGRYEKLFF.

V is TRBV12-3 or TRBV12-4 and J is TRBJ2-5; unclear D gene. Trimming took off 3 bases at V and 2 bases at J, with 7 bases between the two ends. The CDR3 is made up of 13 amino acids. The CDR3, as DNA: TGTGCCAGCAGTTTGGTTAGACAAGAGACCCAGTACTTC. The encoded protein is CASSLVRQETQYF.

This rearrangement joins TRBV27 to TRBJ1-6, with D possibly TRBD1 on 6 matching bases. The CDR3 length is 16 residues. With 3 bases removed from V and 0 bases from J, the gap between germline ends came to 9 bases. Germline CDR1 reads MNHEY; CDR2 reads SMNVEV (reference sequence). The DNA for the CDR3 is TGTGCCAGCAGTTTGGGGGCCAGCTCCTATAATTCACCCCTCCACTTT. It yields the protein CASSLGASSYNSPLHF.

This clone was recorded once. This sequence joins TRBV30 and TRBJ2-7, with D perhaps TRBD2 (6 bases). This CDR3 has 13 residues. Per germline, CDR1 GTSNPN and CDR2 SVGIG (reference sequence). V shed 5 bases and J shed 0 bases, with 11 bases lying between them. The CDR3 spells CAWPGLPSYEQYV. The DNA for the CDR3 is TGTGCCTGGCCGGGACTCCCCTCCTACGAGCAGTACGTC.

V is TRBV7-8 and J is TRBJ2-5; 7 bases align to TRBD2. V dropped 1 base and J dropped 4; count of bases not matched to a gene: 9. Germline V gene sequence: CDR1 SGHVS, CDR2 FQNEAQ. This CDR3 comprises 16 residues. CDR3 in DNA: TGTGCCAGCAGCTTAGTGCCCGTTGGGGGGGGAGAGACCCAGTACTTC. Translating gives CASSLVPVGGGETQYF.

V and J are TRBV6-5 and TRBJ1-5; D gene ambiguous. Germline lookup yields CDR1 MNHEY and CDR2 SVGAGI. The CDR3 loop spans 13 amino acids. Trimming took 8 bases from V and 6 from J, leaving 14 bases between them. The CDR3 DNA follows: TGTGCCAGCCTCCGGGTGGTAGGTCAGCCCCAGCATTTT. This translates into CASLRVVGQPQHF.

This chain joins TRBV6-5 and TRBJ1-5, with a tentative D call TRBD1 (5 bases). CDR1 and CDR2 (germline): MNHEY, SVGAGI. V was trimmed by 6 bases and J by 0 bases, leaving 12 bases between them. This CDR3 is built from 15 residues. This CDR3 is CASRTTVNSNQPQHF. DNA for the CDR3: TGTGCCAGCAGGACGACAGTAAATAGCAATCAGCCCCAGCATTTT.

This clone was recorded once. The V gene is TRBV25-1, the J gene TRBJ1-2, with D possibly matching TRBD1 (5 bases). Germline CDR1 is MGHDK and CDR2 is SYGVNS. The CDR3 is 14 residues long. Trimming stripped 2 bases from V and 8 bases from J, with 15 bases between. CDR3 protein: CASSERAGSGGYTF. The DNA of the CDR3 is TGTGCCAGCAGTGAAAGGGCAGGGTCAGGCGGCTACACCTTC.

The DNA for the CDR3 is TGTGCCAGCAGCCCAACTATAAAAGAGCTGACAGAAGATAATCAGCCCCAGCATTTT. Protein: CASSPTIKELTEDNQPQHF. The chain carries TRBV28 and TRBJ1-5; D might be TRBD1 (5 bases). CDR3 length equals 19 residues. Trimming removed 6 bases at V and 4 bases at J, with 28 bases between. Germline V gene data show CDR1 as MDHEN and CDR2 as SYDVKM.